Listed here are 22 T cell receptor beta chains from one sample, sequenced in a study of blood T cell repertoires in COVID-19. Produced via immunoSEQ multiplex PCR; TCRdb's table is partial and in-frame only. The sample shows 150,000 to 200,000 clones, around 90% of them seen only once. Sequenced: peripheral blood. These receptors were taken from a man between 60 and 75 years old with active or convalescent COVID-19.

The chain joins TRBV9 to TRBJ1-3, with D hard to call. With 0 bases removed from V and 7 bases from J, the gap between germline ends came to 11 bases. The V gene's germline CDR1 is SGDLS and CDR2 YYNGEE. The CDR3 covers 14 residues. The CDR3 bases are TGTGCCAGCAGCGTAGACTCCCTCTCGAACACCATATATTTT. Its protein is CASSVDSLSNTIYF.

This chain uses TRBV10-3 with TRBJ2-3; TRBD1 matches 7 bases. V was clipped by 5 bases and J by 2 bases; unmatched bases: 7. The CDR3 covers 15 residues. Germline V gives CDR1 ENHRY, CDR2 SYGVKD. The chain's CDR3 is CAISLTGSLTDTQYF. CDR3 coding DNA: TGTGCCATCAGTTTGACAGGGAGTCTCACAGATACGCAGTATTTT.

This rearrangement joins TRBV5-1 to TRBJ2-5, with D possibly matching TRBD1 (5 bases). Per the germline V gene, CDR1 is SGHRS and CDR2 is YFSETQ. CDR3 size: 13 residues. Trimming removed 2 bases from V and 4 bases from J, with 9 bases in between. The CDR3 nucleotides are TGCGCCAGCAGCTTTCAGGGCGGAGAGACCCAGTACTTC. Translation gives CASSFQGGETQYF.

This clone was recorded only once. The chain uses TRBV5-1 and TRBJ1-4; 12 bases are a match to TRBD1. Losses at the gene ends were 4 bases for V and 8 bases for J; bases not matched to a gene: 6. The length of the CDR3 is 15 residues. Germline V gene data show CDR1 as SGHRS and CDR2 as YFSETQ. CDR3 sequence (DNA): TGCGCCAGCAGCACTTCCGGGACAGGGGGCGAAAAACTGTTTTTT. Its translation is CASSTSGTGGEKLFF. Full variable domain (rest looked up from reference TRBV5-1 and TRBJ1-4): KAGVTQTPRYLIKTRGQQVTLSCSPISGHRSVSWYQQTPGQGLQFLFEYFSETQRNKGNFPGRFSGRQFSNSRSEMNVSTLELGDSALYLCASSTSGTGGEKLFFGSGTQLSVL.

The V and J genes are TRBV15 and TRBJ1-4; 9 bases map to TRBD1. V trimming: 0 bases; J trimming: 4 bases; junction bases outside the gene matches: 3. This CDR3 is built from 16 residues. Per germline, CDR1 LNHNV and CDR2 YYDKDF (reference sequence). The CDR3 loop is CATSRDTTGGNEKLFF. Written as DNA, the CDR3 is TGTGCCACCAGCAGAGATACGACAGGGGGTAATGAAAAACTGTTTTTT.

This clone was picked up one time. The CDR3 here is CASSRTEGYTF. CDR3 sequence (DNA): TGTGCCAGCAGCAGGACAGAGGGCTACACCTTC. The chain employs TRBV7-2 and TRBJ1-2, with a weak D call TRBD1 (6 bases). The CDR3 has 11 residues. CDR1 is SGHTA and CDR2 is FQGNSA in the germline V gene. V was cut by 5 bases and J by 8 bases, with 9 bases left in between.

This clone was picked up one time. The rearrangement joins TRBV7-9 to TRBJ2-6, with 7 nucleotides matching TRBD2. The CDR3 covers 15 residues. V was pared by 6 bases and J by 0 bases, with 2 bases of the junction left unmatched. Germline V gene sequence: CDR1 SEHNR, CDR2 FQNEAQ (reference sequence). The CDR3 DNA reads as TGTGCCAGCAGACCGGGGGGCTCTGGGGCCAACGTCCTGACTTTC. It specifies CASRPGGSGANVLTF.

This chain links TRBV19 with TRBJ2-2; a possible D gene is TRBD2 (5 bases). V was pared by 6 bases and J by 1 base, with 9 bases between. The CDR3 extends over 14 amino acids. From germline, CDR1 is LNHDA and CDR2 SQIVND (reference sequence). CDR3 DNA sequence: TGTGCCAGTAGACGCAGCGGGAACACCGGGGAGCTGTTTTTT. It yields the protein CASRRSGNTGELFF.

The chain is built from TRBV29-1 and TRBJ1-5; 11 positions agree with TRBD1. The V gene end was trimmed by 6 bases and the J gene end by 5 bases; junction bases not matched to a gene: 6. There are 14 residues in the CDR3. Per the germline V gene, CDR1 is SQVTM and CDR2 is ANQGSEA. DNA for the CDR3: TGCAGCGTCAGCTGGACAGGGGGCGATCAGCCCCAGCATTTT. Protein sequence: CSVSWTGGDQPQHF.

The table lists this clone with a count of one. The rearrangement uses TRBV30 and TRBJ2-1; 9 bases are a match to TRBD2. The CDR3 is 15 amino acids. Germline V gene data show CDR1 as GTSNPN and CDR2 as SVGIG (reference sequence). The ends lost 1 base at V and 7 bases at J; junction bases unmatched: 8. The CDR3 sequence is CAWSGLAGVVNEQFF. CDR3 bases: TGTGCCTGGAGTGGGTTAGCGGGAGTAGTAAATGAGCAGTTCTTC.

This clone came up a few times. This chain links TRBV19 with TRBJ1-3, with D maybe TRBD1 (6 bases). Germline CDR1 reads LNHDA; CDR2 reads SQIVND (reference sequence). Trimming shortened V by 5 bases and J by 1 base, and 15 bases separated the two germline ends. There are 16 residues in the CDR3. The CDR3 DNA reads TGTGCCAGTAGTGACGAAAGGGGGTCATCTGGAAACACCATATATTTT. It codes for CASSDERGSSGNTIYF.

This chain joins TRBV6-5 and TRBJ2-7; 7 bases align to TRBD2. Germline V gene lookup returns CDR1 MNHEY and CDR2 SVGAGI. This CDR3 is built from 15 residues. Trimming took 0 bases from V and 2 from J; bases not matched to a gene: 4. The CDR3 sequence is CASSYSGLDPYEQYF. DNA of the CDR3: TGTGCCAGCAGTTACTCCGGACTAGATCCCTACGAGCAGTACTTC.

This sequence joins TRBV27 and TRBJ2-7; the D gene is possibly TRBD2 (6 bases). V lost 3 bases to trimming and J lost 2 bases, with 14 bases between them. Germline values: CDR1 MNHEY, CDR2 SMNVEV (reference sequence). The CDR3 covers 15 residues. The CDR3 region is CASSFSEGSTYEQYF. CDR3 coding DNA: TGTGCCAGCAGTTTCTCGGAGGGAAGTACCTACGAGCAGTACTTC.

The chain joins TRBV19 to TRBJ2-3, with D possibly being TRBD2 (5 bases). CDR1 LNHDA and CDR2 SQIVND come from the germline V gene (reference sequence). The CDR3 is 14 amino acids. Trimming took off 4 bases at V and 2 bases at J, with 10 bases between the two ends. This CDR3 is CASSTRDLTDTQYF. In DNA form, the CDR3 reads TGTGCCAGTAGTACGAGGGATCTCACAGATACGCAGTATTTT. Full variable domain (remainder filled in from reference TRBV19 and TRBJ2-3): DGGITQSPKYLFRKEGQNVTLSCEQNLNHDAMYWYRQDPGQGLRLIYYSQIVNDFQKGDIAEGYSVSREKKESFPLTVTSAQKNPTAFYLCASSTRDLTDTQYFGPGTRLTVL.

The CDR3 here is CASSPTGENTEAFF. The DNA for the CDR3 is TGTGCCAGCAGCCCGACAGGGGAGAACACTGAAGCTTTCTTT. V gene TRBV7-2 combines with J gene TRBJ1-1; TRBD1 agrees at 8 bases. The germline V gene has CDR1 SGHTA and CDR2 FQGNSA. V was clipped by 5 bases and J by 1 base; unmatched bases: 3. The length of the CDR3 is 14 residues.

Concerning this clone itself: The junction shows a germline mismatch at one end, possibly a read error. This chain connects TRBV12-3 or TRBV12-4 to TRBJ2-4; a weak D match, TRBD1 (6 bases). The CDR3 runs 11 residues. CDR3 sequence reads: CASSSQGRQHF. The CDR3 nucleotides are TGTGCCAGCAGTTCACAGGGTCGTCAGCACTTC.

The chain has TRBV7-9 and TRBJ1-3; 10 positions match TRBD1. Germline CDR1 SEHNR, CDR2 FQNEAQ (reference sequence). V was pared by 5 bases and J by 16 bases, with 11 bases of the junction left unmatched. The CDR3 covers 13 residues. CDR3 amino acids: CASSPRQGAISYF. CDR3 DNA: TGTGCCAGCAGCCCCCGACAGGGGGCAATCTCCTATTTT.

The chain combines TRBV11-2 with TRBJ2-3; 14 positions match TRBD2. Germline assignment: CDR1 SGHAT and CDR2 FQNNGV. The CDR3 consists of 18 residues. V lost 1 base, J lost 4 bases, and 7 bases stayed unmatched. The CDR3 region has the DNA TGTGCCAGCAGCTTAGCCGCGACTAGCGGGAGGGTAGCAGATACGCAGTATTTT. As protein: CASSLAATSGRVADTQYF. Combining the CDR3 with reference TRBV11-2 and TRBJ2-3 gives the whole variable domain EAGVAQSPRYKIIEKRQSVAFWCNPISGHATLYWYQQILGQGPKLLIQFQNNGVVDDSQLPKDRFSAERLKGVDSTLKIQPAKLEDSAVYLCASSLAATSGRVADTQYFGPGTRLTVL.

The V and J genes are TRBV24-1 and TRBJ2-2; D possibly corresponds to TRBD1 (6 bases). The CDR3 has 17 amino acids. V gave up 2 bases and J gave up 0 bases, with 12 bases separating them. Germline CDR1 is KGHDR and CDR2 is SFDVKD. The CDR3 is CATSDSRQAANTGELFF. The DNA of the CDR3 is TGTGCCACCAGTGATTCGCGACAGGCCGCGAACACCGGGGAGCTGTTTTTT.

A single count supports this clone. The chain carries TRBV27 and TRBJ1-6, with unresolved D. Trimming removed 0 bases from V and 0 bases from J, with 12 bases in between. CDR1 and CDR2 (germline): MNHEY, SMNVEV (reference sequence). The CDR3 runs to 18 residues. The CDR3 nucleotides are TGTGCCAGCAGTTTATCAGCGGCAGGTAGCTCCTATAATTCACCCCTCCACTTT. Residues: CASSLSAAGSSYNSPLHF.

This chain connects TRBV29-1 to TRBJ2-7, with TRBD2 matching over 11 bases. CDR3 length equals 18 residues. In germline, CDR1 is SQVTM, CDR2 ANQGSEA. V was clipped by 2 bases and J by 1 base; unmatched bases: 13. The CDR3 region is CSVEPAGTSGRRSYEQYF. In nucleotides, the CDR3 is TGCAGCGTTGAACCTGCCGGGACTAGCGGCAGGAGGTCCTACGAGCAGTACTTC.

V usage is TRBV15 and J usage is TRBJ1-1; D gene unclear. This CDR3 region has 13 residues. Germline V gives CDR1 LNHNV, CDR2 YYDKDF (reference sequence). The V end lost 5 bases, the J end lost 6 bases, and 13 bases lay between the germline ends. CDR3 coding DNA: TGTGCCACCAGCTCGAGAGGCGCTGCTGAAGCTTTCTTT. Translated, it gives CATSSRGAAEAFF. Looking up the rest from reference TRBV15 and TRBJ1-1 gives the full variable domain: DAMVIQNPRYQVTQFGKPVTLSCSQTLNHNVMYWYQQKSSQAPKLLFHYYDKDFNNEADTPDNFQSRRPNTSFCFLDIRSPGLGDTAMYLCATSSRGAAEAFFGQGTRLTVV.